The 25 T cell receptor beta chains listed next were all sequenced from one sample in a study of graft-versus-host responses after intestinal transplantation. Assay: immunoSEQ multiplex PCR; the TCRdb copy retains only in-frame clones and omits some. The sample contains some 93,000 clones, about 91% of which appear only once. The antigens these receptors bind are not known. Sequenced here: unstimulated CD8+ T cells sorted from spleen or lymph node cells, sampled before intestinal transplant. The receptors were sampled from a human donor who received an intestinal transplant.

On this clone: Other DNA sequences in this specimen translate into the identical CDR3. J is TRBJ1-1 and V is TRBV9, with 8 positions matching TRBD1. V lost 5 bases to trimming and J lost 4 bases; unmatched junction nucleotides: 4. The CDR3 extends over 13 amino acids. Germline V CDR1 and CDR2: SGDLS, YYNGEE. In DNA, the CDR3 is TGTGCCAGCAGTGAAACAGGGGGCACTGAAGCTTTCTTT. Amino acid sequence: CASSETGGTEAFF.

The chain joins TRBV2 to TRBJ2-7; D unresolved. Germline lookup yields CDR1 SNHLY and CDR2 FYNNEI. With 7 bases removed from V and 0 bases from J, the gap between germline ends came to 7 bases. This CDR3 is built from 12 residues. CDR3 DNA: TGTGCCAGCAATGGGCGCTCCTACGAGCAGTACTTC. Translated, it gives CASNGRSYEQYF.

The V and J genes are TRBV7-8 and TRBJ1-1; tentative D call: TRBD1 (6 bases). The germline CDR1 and CDR2 sequences are SGHVS and FQNEAQ. V lost 4 bases to trimming and J lost 0 bases, with 21 bases between them. This CDR3 contains 18 residues. The CDR3 sequence: CASSSVAGGRGLNTEAFF. The CDR3 DNA sequence: TGTGCCAGCAGCTCAGTTGCGGGGGGGCGGGGCCTGAACACTGAAGCTTTCTTT. The full variable domain, completed using reference TRBV7-8 and TRBJ1-1, is GAGVSQSPRYKVAKRGQDVALRCDPISGHVSLFWYQQALGQGPEFLTYFQNEAQLDKSGLPSDRFFAERPEGSVSTLKIQRTQQEDSAVYLCASSSVAGGRGLNTEAFFGQGTRLTVV.

This chain joins TRBV11-2 and TRBJ2-7, with 12 positions matching TRBD2. V dropped 2 bases and J dropped 8; count of bases not matched to a gene: 16. CDR1 is SGHAT, CDR2 FQNNGV, per germline. The CDR3 sequence is 18 residues long. The DNA of the CDR3 is TGTGCCAGCAGCTTAAGGGCTAGCGGGGGGGCCTGGAACCTACAGCAGTACTTC. Its protein is CASSLRASGGAWNLQQYF.

The chain joins TRBV11-2 to TRBJ2-2; 8 bases line up with TRBD2. V shed 7 bases, J shed 5 bases, and the junction held 6 bases outside the gene matches. The CDR3 contains 14 residues. Germline V gene sequence: CDR1 SGHAT, CDR2 FQNNGV. CDR3 protein: CASTSREGTGELFF. CDR3 nucleotides: TGTGCCAGCACCTCCCGGGAGGGGACCGGGGAGCTGTTTTTT.

The rearrangement joins TRBV2 to TRBJ2-3; D possibly corresponds to TRBD2 (6 bases). The CDR3 runs to 14 residues. Trimming stripped 6 bases from V and 0 bases from J, with 10 bases between. Germline V gene sequence: CDR1 SNHLY, CDR2 FYNNEI. The CDR3 protein is CASRGTASTDTQYF. The CDR3, as DNA: TGTGCCAGCAGAGGGACTGCTAGCACAGATACGCAGTATTTT.

The chain has TRBV27 and TRBJ2-7; 10 positions agree with TRBD1. This CDR3 spans 13 amino acids. Germline V gives CDR1 MNHEY, CDR2 SMNVEV (reference sequence). V was clipped by 6 bases and J by 4 bases; unmatched bases: 3. The CDR3 loop is CASRGQGLYEQYF. The CDR3 DNA follows: TGTGCCAGCAGGGGACAGGGGCTTTACGAGCAGTACTTC.

This sequence joins TRBV9 and TRBJ2-3, with D possibly matching TRBD2 (5 bases). Germline V gene data show CDR1 as SGDLS and CDR2 as YYNGEE. The CDR3 is 16 residues long. Trimming pared 0 bases from V and 0 bases from J, leaving 11 bases between. This CDR3 is CASSVGSGTSTDTQYF. As DNA, the CDR3 is TGTGCCAGCAGCGTAGGCAGCGGAACTAGCACAGATACGCAGTATTTT.

This clone was detected once. V gene TRBV5-6 combines with J gene TRBJ1-6, with TRBD1 matching over 10 bases. V lost 0 bases and J lost 9; bases outside the gene matches: 6. The CDR3 is made up of 16 amino acids. Germline V gene sequence: CDR1 SGHDT, CDR2 YYEEEE. The CDR3 spells CASSLEGTGVLSPLHF. CDR3 bases: TGTGCCAGCAGCTTGGAAGGGACAGGGGTTCTTTCACCCCTCCACTTT.

This clone has only one observation. J is TRBJ1-6 and V is TRBV14, with a possible D match to TRBD1 (6 bases). V shed 1 base and J shed 2 bases, with 15 bases lying between them. The CDR3 loop spans 18 amino acids. Per germline, CDR1 SGHDN and CDR2 FVKESK. The CDR3 reads CASSQVLQGATYNSPLHF. The CDR3 bases are TGTGCCAGCAGCCAAGTCCTACAGGGTGCCACCTATAATTCACCCCTCCACTTT.

The chain joins TRBV19 to TRBJ1-5; no firm D call. V lost 4 bases to trimming and J lost 9 bases, with 16 bases between them. Looked up from germline, CDR1 is LNHDA and CDR2 is SQIVND (reference sequence). The CDR3 consists of 14 residues. Here the CDR3 DNA reads TGTGCCAGTAGTACCATATCTACCCCAGGGCCCCAGCATTTT. As protein: CASSTISTPGPQHF.

The chain employs TRBV15 and TRBJ2-5; perhaps TRBD1 as D (5 bases). The CDR3 spans 15 residues. The germline CDR1 and CDR2 sequences are LNHNV and YYDKDF (reference sequence). The germline V and J ends were trimmed by 3 bases and 3 bases, with 14 bases remaining between them. DNA for the CDR3: TGTGCCACCAGCAGGCCCGAGGAAGGGGAAGAGACCCAGTACTTC. It translates to CATSRPEEGEETQYF.

The CDR3 DNA sequence: TGTGCCAGCAGCGGCCGTAGCGGGAGAACCAATGAGCAGTTCTTC. The encoded protein is CASSGRSGRTNEQFF. The V and J genes are TRBV7-9 and TRBJ2-1; 9 bases match TRBD2. V gave up 5 bases and J gave up 6 bases; unmatched junction bases: 8. CDR1 and CDR2 from the germline V gene are SEHNR and FQNEAQ (reference sequence). The CDR3 is made up of 15 amino acids.

J is TRBJ1-5 and V is TRBV6-5, with D perhaps matching TRBD1 (6 bases). V was shortened by 5 bases and J by 1 base, with 12 bases between the two germline ends. Germline assignment: CDR1 MNHEY and CDR2 SVGAGI. CDR3 size: 15 residues. The DNA of the CDR3 is TGTGCCAGCAGTGTGAGGACAGCCAGCAATCAGCCCCAGCATTTT. Translated, it gives CASSVRTASNQPQHF.

The rearrangement joins TRBV19 to TRBJ1-1, with 11 positions matching TRBD1. The length of the CDR3 is 15 residues. Trimming cost V 1 base and J 4 bases; bases outside gene matches: 2. Germline V gene sequence: CDR1 LNHDA, CDR2 SQIVND (reference sequence). Written as DNA, the CDR3 is TGTGCCAGTAGTATAGGGACAGGGGGCCTCACTGAAGCTTTCTTT. As protein: CASSIGTGGLTEAFF.

The chain couples TRBV27 to TRBJ1-2, with D unclear. The V gene lost 5 bases and the J gene lost 4 bases, with 17 bases spanning the gap. The CDR3 sequence is 15 residues long. Germline lookup yields CDR1 MNHEY and CDR2 SMNVEV (reference sequence). CDR3 DNA sequence: TGTGCCAGCAGTCCCTCCGGGAAAGGCAGCTATGGCTACACCTTC. Its translation is CASSPSGKGSYGYTF.

The chain uses TRBV28 and TRBJ2-2, with TRBD1 matching 9 bases. The germline CDR1 and CDR2 sequences are MDHEN and SYDVKM. Germline trimming cut 6 bases from V and 6 bases from J; bases unmatched to any gene: 5. This CDR3 comprises 14 residues. The CDR3 DNA is TGTGCCAGCAGGGCCGGGACAGGGCCCGGGGAGCTGTTTTTT. Amino acids: CASRAGTGPGELFF.

The CDR3 loop reads CASSQSLAGGSSYNEQFF. The CDR3 DNA is TGCGCCAGCAGCCAATCACTAGCGGGGGGGAGCTCCTACAATGAGCAGTTCTTC. The gene calls are TRBV4-3 and TRBJ2-1; 13 nucleotides agree with TRBD2. The CDR3 totals 18 residues. Germline CDR1 reads LGHNA; CDR2 reads YSLEER. The V segment lost 2 bases and the J segment 0 bases; nucleotides outside the gene matches: 4.

The chain uses TRBV27 and TRBJ2-5, with D possibly TRBD1 on 5 matching bases. The end of the DNA is better explained by TRBJ2-7, so the J call may be wrong. Per germline, CDR1 MNHEY and CDR2 SMNVEV (reference sequence). CDR3 length: 13 amino acids. The chain's CDR3 is CASSFGAGYEQYF. CDR3 in DNA: TGTGCCAGCAGTTTCGGTGCAGGGTACGAGCAGTACTTC.

The chain combines TRBV15 with TRBJ2-1; the D gene is possibly TRBD1 (5 bases). Trimming took 1 base from V and 11 from J, leaving 9 bases between them. CDR1 LNHNV and CDR2 YYDKDF come from the germline V gene (reference sequence). There are 12 residues in the CDR3. CDR3 DNA sequence: TGTGCCACCAGCAGAGCCGACAGTAAGCAGTTCTTC. Its translation: CATSRADSKQFF.

V gene TRBV27 combines with J gene TRBJ1-2; 10 bases are shared with TRBD1. The CDR3 sequence is 14 residues long. The V gene end was trimmed by 4 bases and the J gene end by 4 bases; junction bases not matched to a gene: 3. CDR1 MNHEY and CDR2 SMNVEV come from the germline V gene (reference sequence). CDR3: CASSSTGGFYGYTF. The CDR3 coding sequence is TGTGCCAGCAGTTCGACAGGGGGCTTCTATGGCTACACCTTC.

The V call is TRBV28, the J call TRBJ1-1; a possible D gene is TRBD1 (5 bases). The CDR3 totals 13 residues. The V end was cut by 1 base, the J end by 6 bases, with 9 bases between. Germline V CDR1 and CDR2: MDHEN, SYDVKM. Here the CDR3 reads CASSLFGGAEAFF. The CDR3, as DNA: TGTGCCAGCAGTTTATTTGGGGGGGCTGAAGCTTTCTTT.

The V and J genes are TRBV27 and TRBJ2-3; 7 bases line up with TRBD2. V trimming: 5 bases; J trimming: 1 base; junction bases outside the gene matches: 12. The V gene's germline CDR1 is MNHEY and CDR2 SMNVEV (reference sequence). This CDR3 has 17 residues. This CDR3 reads CASSLLHRSGGTDTQYF. The DNA of the CDR3 is TGTGCCAGCAGTCTACTCCACAGGAGCGGGGGCACAGATACGCAGTATTTT.

As regards this clone: The same CDR3 arises from other DNA sequences in this sample as well. The chain is built from TRBV5-6 and TRBJ2-7; D is uncertain. This CDR3 comprises 11 residues. Germline V lookup: CDR1 SGHDT, CDR2 YYEEEE. The V end was cut by 3 bases, the J end by 1 base, with 2 bases between. The CDR3 bases are TGTGCCAGCAGCTCTTCCTACGAGCAGTACTTC. It translates to CASSSSYEQYF.

The DNA for the CDR3 is TGTGCCAGCAGTGATGAGGCGTACAATGAGCAGTTCTTC. This sequence encodes CASSDEAYNEQFF. The V gene is TRBV2, the J gene TRBJ2-1, with D uncertain. CDR1 and CDR2 (germline): SNHLY, FYNNEI. The CDR3 sequence is 13 residues long. V dropped 3 bases and J dropped 4 bases, with 7 bases sitting between them.